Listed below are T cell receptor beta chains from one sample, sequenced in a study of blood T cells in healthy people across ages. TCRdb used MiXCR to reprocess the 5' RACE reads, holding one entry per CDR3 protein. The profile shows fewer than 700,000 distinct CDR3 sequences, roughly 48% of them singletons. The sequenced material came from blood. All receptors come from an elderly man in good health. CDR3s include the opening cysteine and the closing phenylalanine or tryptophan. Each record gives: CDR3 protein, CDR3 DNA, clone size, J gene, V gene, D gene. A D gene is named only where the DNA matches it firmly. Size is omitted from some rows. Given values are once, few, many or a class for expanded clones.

CDR3 protein: CASSLDHGGGASETQYF; CDR3 DNA: TGTGCCAGCAGCTTAGATCACGGCGGGGGGGCCTCAGAGACCCAGTACTTC; clone size: .; J gene: TRBJ2-5; V gene: TRBV7-2; D gene: TRBD2
CDR3 protein: CAASRDRGSVGTDTQYF; CDR3 DNA: TGTGCCGCCAGCAGAGATCGCGGGTCAGTCGGCACAGATACGCAGTATTTT; clone size: .; J gene: TRBJ2-3; V gene: TRBV15; D gene: .
CDR3 protein: CASSSPANTGELFF; CDR3 DNA: TGTGCCAGCAGCTCCCCGGCGAACACCGGGGAGCTGTTTTTT; clone size: .; J gene: TRBJ2-2; V gene: TRBV7-6; D gene: .
CDR3 protein: CASSRGDSGTGELFF; CDR3 DNA: TGCGCCAGCAGCCGGGGCGATAGCGGGACCGGGGAGCTGTTTTTT; clone size: .; J gene: TRBJ2-2; V gene: TRBV5-1; D gene: TRBD2
CDR3 protein: CASSALDETQYF; CDR3 DNA: TGTGCCAGCAGCGCCCTGGACGAAACGCAGTATTTT; clone size: few; J gene: TRBJ2-3; V gene: TRBV14; D gene: .
CDR3 protein: CASSPAPQSYNEQFF; CDR3 DNA: TGTGCCAGCAGCCCAGCGCCCCAATCGTACAATGAGCAGTTCTTC; clone size: .; J gene: TRBJ2-1; V gene: TRBV9; D gene: .
CDR3 protein: CASSQNSGSQETQYF; CDR3 DNA: TGTGCCAGCAGCCAGAATAGCGGGAGCCAAGAGACCCAGTACTTC; clone size: .; J gene: TRBJ2-5; V gene: TRBV3-1; D gene: TRBD2
CDR3 protein: CAGNENGLNTEAFF; CDR3 DNA: TGCGCCGGCAACGAGAACGGACTGAACACTGAAGCTTTCTTT; clone size: .; J gene: TRBJ1-1; V gene: TRBV5-1; D gene: .
CDR3 protein: CASSQGVNQETQYF; CDR3 DNA: TGCGCCAGCAGCCAAGGAGTAAACCAAGAGACCCAGTACTTC; clone size: few; J gene: TRBJ2-5; V gene: TRBV4-3; D gene: .
CDR3 protein: CASSEARGPSETQYF; CDR3 DNA: TGTGCCAGCAGTGAAGCGCGGGGGCCATCGGAGACCCAGTACTTC; clone size: .; J gene: TRBJ2-5; V gene: TRBV2; D gene: .
CDR3 protein: CASSDRDRSNVETQYF; CDR3 DNA: TGTGCCAGCAGCGACAGGGATAGGTCGAATGTGGAGACCCAGTACTTC; clone size: .; J gene: TRBJ2-5; V gene: TRBV7-2; D gene: TRBD1
CDR3 protein: CASSPRDSFSEQYF; CDR3 DNA: TGTGCCAGCAGCCCAAGGGACAGTTTCAGCGAGCAGTACTTC; clone size: .; J gene: TRBJ2-7; V gene: TRBV5-5; D gene: TRBD1
CDR3 protein: CSARPTGRGVRNEQFF; CDR3 DNA: TGCAGTGCTAGACCGACAGGACGGGGGGTAAGGAATGAGCAGTTCTTC; clone size: .; J gene: TRBJ2-1; V gene: TRBV20-1; D gene: .
CDR3 protein: CSGSVLGGVDEQFF; CDR3 DNA: TGCAGTGGTTCTGTTCTGGGAGGAGTCGATGAGCAGTTCTTC; clone size: .; J gene: TRBJ2-1; V gene: TRBV20-1; D gene: .
CDR3 protein: CASSLSGLLNTEAFF; CDR3 DNA: TGCGCCAGCAGCTTGTCGGGCTTATTGAACACTGAAGCTTTCTTT; clone size: few; J gene: TRBJ1-1; V gene: TRBV5-1; D gene: .
CDR3 protein: CASRPGLAGGYEQYF; CDR3 DNA: TGTGCCAGCAGACCGGGACTAGCGGGGGGGTACGAGCAGTACTTC; clone size: few; J gene: TRBJ2-7; V gene: TRBV6-6; D gene: TRBD2
CDR3 protein: CASSLGAVLEGRQFF; CDR3 DNA: TGTGCCAGCAGCTTAGGGGCAGTCCTGGAGGGACGGCAGTTCTTC; clone size: .; J gene: TRBJ2-1; V gene: TRBV7-2; D gene: .
CDR3 protein: CASSSRGGGDTGELFF; CDR3 DNA: TGTGCCAGCAGCTCCCGAGGAGGTGGTGACACCGGGGAGCTGTTTTTT; clone size: .; J gene: TRBJ2-2; V gene: TRBV5-5; D gene: .
CDR3 protein: CASSLDRATSPLHF; CDR3 DNA: TGTGCCAGCAGTTTGGACAGGGCAACCTCACCCCTCCACTTT; clone size: few; J gene: TRBJ1-6; V gene: TRBV28; D gene: TRBD1
CDR3 protein: CASGHGAGLSNQPQHF; CDR3 DNA: TGTGCTAGTGGTCACGGCGCAGGGCTTAGCAATCAGCCCCAGCATTTT; clone size: .; J gene: TRBJ1-5; V gene: TRBV12-5; D gene: .